This T cell receptor beta chain was obtained from a study of blood T cell repertoires in COVID-19. Overall study: Sites in the United States, Italy and Spain provided acute and convalescent COVID-19 samples. Sources were T cells, B-cell-depleted T cells, or PBMCs; the material itself was cDNA or gDNA.

Germline CDR1 is SEHNR and CDR2 is FQNEAQ (reference sequence). Trimming shortened V by 8 bases and J by 5 bases, and 18 bases separated the two germline ends. The CDR3 is made up of 15 amino acids. In the original workflow: Quantification of nucleated cells was approximated via reference gene primer amplification. TCRdb keeps only in-frame clones here, not all; method: immunoSEQ multiplex PCR. V, J and clone size are taken as reported in that table, and D and trimming were inferred from the DNA itself. The sample lists roughly 110,000 clones, about 93% seen once, with less than 1.5% in the top ten. Sequencing used peripheral blood. The genes are TRBV7-9 and TRBJ1-4; unclear D gene. The sequence was collected from a woman aged 25 to 39 with acute or convalescent COVID-19. The DNA of the CDR3 is TGTGCCAGCGATGGCCGGGGAGCGCCGAATGAAAAACTGTTTTTT. Its protein product is CASDGRGAPNEKLFF.